Listed below are T cell receptor beta chains from one sample, sequenced in a study. MiXCR, run by TCRdb on the RT-PCR reads, gives a single entry per CDR3 protein. The data contain almost 700,000 distinct CDR3 sequences, about 14% of them singletons. Specimen: memory CD4+ T cells from blood. These receptor sequences come from a female donor in good health, serving as a healthy control. Each CDR3 is given with its conserved first and last residue. The D gene is left open where the match is weak. The size entry is marked missing in some rows and otherwise reads once, few, many or a size class.

cdr3_nt: TGTGCCAGCAGCGTGGAAGGGGGAGCCGCGGTGTCGGCCCAGCATTTT
cdr3_aa: CASSVEGGAAVSAQHF
j_call: TRBJ1-5
v_call: TRBV9
clone_size: few
d_call: NA

cdr3_nt: TGTGCCAGCAGCGAGGGGGTCGGGGGTTTCACTGAAGCTTTCTTT
cdr3_aa: CASSEGVGGFTEAFF
j_call: TRBJ1-1
v_call: TRBV9
clone_size: NA
d_call: NA

cdr3_nt: TGTGCCAGCAGCCGATTTACGAACTATGGCTACACCTTC
cdr3_aa: CASSRFTNYGYTF
j_call: TRBJ1-2
v_call: TRBV7-2
clone_size: many
d_call: NA

cdr3_nt: TGTGCCAGCAGCTTTGGGGGCACGAATGAGCAGTTCTTC
cdr3_aa: CASSFGGTNEQFF
j_call: TRBJ2-1
v_call: TRBV7-2
clone_size: many
d_call: NA

cdr3_nt: TGTGCCAGCAGCCAAGATTCTGCGAACACTGAAGCTTTCTTT
cdr3_aa: CASSQDSANTEAFF
j_call: TRBJ1-1
v_call: TRBV4-2
clone_size: NA
d_call: NA

cdr3_nt: TGTGCCAGCAAACCCTTGTGGGGGAGACAGACGGACGAGCAGTACTTC
cdr3_aa: CASKPLWGRQTDEQYF
j_call: TRBJ2-7
v_call: TRBV27
clone_size: NA
d_call: NA

cdr3_nt: TGCAGTGCTTTTCCCCCAGGGAAGGCAGGGACCCAGTACTTC
cdr3_aa: CSAFPPGKAGTQYF
j_call: TRBJ2-5
v_call: TRBV20-1
clone_size: few
d_call: NA

cdr3_nt: TGCGCCAGCAGCCACCAAGCGGGGGGAACAGATACGCAGTATTTT
cdr3_aa: CASSHQAGGTDTQYF
j_call: TRBJ2-3
v_call: TRBV4-3
clone_size: few
d_call: TRBD2

cdr3_nt: TGTGCCAGCAGCTTGACCGGGGGTCAGGGCTATGGCTACACCTTC
cdr3_aa: CASSLTGGQGYGYTF
j_call: TRBJ1-2
v_call: TRBV5-5
clone_size: many
d_call: NA

cdr3_nt: TGTGCCAGCTCACCACAGGGGCGCCGTTCCACCGGGGAGCTGTTTTTT
cdr3_aa: CASSPQGRRSTGELFF
j_call: TRBJ2-2
v_call: TRBV18
clone_size: NA
d_call: NA

cdr3_nt: TGTGCCACCAGTGACACGAACACCGGGGAGCTGTTTTTT
cdr3_aa: CATSDTNTGELFF
j_call: TRBJ2-2
v_call: TRBV24-1
clone_size: NA
d_call: NA

cdr3_nt: TGTGCCAGCAGGCGGGACGGGACCTACGAGCAGTACTTC
cdr3_aa: CASRRDGTYEQYF
j_call: TRBJ2-7
v_call: TRBV6-2/TRBV6-3
clone_size: NA
d_call: NA

cdr3_nt: TGTGCCAGCGGCCCGGGACTAGCGGGAGGAACAGATACGCAGTATTTT
cdr3_aa: CASGPGLAGGTDTQYF
j_call: TRBJ2-3
v_call: TRBV18
clone_size: NA
d_call: TRBD2

cdr3_nt: TGTGCCAGCAGCTTAGATGGGCTATACTACGAGCAGTACTTC
cdr3_aa: CASSLDGLYYEQYF
j_call: TRBJ2-7
v_call: TRBV11-2
clone_size: NA
d_call: NA

cdr3_nt: TGTGCCAGCAGTCACCCACAGGGGGCGGATGAAAAACTGTTTTTT
cdr3_aa: CASSHPQGADEKLFF
j_call: TRBJ1-4
v_call: TRBV28
clone_size: few
d_call: TRBD1

cdr3_nt: TGTGCCAGCAGCTTAGGACTAGCGGGAGGGTCCCAGTTCTTC
cdr3_aa: CASSLGLAGGSQFF
j_call: TRBJ2-1
v_call: TRBV11-2
clone_size: NA
d_call: TRBD2

cdr3_nt: TGTGCCAGCAGTGCAGGACTAGCGGGCCAAGAGACCCAGTACTTC
cdr3_aa: CASSAGLAGQETQYF
j_call: TRBJ2-5
v_call: TRBV2
clone_size: NA
d_call: TRBD2

cdr3_nt: TGTGCCAGCAGCCTGGGACAGGGAAACACCGGGGAGCTGTTTTTT
cdr3_aa: CASSLGQGNTGELFF
j_call: TRBJ2-2
v_call: TRBV12-3/TRBV12-4
clone_size: many
d_call: TRBD1

cdr3_nt: TGTGCCAGCAGCCCTCGGTTCGGGACAGGGTCTTACAATGAGCAGTTCTTC
cdr3_aa: CASSPRFGTGSYNEQFF
j_call: TRBJ2-1
v_call: TRBV6-5
clone_size: many
d_call: TRBD1

cdr3_nt: TGCAGTGCTAGCCGGGACCGGGACAGTTACAATGAGCAGTTCTTC
cdr3_aa: CSASRDRDSYNEQFF
j_call: TRBJ2-1
v_call: TRBV20-1
clone_size: many
d_call: TRBD1

cdr3_nt: TGCAGGGGAGGAGTATTCACCTTC
cdr3_aa: CRGGVFTF
j_call: TRBJ1-2
v_call: TRBV20-1
clone_size: NA
d_call: NA

cdr3_nt: TGTGCCAGCACCTCAGGGCGGGGATCCTACAATGAGCAGTTCTTC
cdr3_aa: CASTSGRGSYNEQFF
j_call: TRBJ2-1
v_call: TRBV28
clone_size: few
d_call: NA

cdr3_nt: TGTGCCAGCAGCTCGGGGTTCCGAGGTACGCAGTATTTT
cdr3_aa: CASSSGFRGTQYF
j_call: TRBJ2-3
v_call: TRBV28
clone_size: NA
d_call: NA

cdr3_nt: TGCGCCAGCAGCCCTTCGACGACTCCTAGCTATGGCTACACCTTC
cdr3_aa: CASSPSTTPSYGYTF
j_call: TRBJ1-2
v_call: TRBV5-1
clone_size: NA
d_call: NA

cdr3_nt: TGTGCCAGCAGCCCTATCCGGGACAGCTACAATGAGCAGTTCTTC
cdr3_aa: CASSPIRDSYNEQFF
j_call: TRBJ2-1
v_call: TRBV7-2
clone_size: few
d_call: TRBD1

cdr3_nt: TGTGCCAGCAGTAAACACGTCGGGGAAGAGACCCAGTACTTC
cdr3_aa: CASSKHVGEETQYF
j_call: TRBJ2-5
v_call: TRBV28
clone_size: once
d_call: NA

cdr3_nt: TGCAGCGTTGTGAACAGGCGAAACTACGAGCAGTACTTC
cdr3_aa: CSVVNRRNYEQYF
j_call: TRBJ2-7
v_call: TRBV29-1
clone_size: few
d_call: NA

cdr3_nt: TGTGCCAGCAGTTTCGGAGGACAGGGGCTAGGGGGTCAGCCCCAGCATTTT
cdr3_aa: CASSFGGQGLGGQPQHF
j_call: TRBJ1-5
v_call: TRBV12-3/TRBV12-4
clone_size: NA
d_call: TRBD1

cdr3_nt: TGTGCCAGCAGTCCAGGGGCGACTAACTATGGCTACACCTTC
cdr3_aa: CASSPGATNYGYTF
j_call: TRBJ1-2
v_call: TRBV12-3/TRBV12-4
clone_size: many
d_call: NA

cdr3_nt: TGTGCCAGCACCAGAAGCGGGAGGGCCAGGGGGACCGGGGAGCTGTTTTTT
cdr3_aa: CASTRSGRARGTGELFF
j_call: TRBJ2-2
v_call: TRBV7-3
clone_size: many
d_call: TRBD2

cdr3_nt: TGTGCCAGCAGTTCTCGGGCCAGGGGGCTCTTAATTTCCACCGGGGAGCTGTTTTTT
cdr3_aa: CASSSRARGLLISTGELFF
j_call: TRBJ2-2
v_call: TRBV12-3/TRBV12-4
clone_size: NA
d_call: TRBD1

cdr3_nt: TGTGCCAGCAGTGCCCCGGACAGGCCGGACTACGAGCAGTACTTC
cdr3_aa: CASSAPDRPDYEQYF
j_call: TRBJ2-7
v_call: TRBV6-4
clone_size: NA
d_call: TRBD1

cdr3_nt: TGTGCCATCAGTGAACCGGACAGGGGGTCCGACGAGCAGTACTTC
cdr3_aa: CAISEPDRGSDEQYF
j_call: TRBJ2-7
v_call: TRBV10-3
clone_size: many
d_call: TRBD1

cdr3_nt: TGCAGTGCGGGGTCGTCCTATGGCTACACCTTC
cdr3_aa: CSAGSSYGYTF
j_call: TRBJ1-2
v_call: TRBV20-1
clone_size: few
d_call: NA

cdr3_nt: TGTGCCAGCTCACCAGCAGGTGAGGTAGAGCAGTACTTC
cdr3_aa: CASSPAGEVEQYF
j_call: TRBJ2-7
v_call: TRBV18
clone_size: NA
d_call: NA

cdr3_nt: TGCGCCAGCAGTTCCCACCCAGAGGTTCGGACGGAGCAGTACTTC
cdr3_aa: CASSSHPEVRTEQYF
j_call: TRBJ2-7
v_call: TRBV5-1
clone_size: few
d_call: NA

cdr3_nt: TGCAGTGCTAGGGTTGCAGGGGAAGGCTACACCTTC
cdr3_aa: CSARVAGEGYTF
j_call: TRBJ1-2
v_call: TRBV20-1
clone_size: NA
d_call: NA

cdr3_nt: TGTGCCACCAGTGATTTGACGTTCGGGGGCACAGATACGCAGTATTTT
cdr3_aa: CATSDLTFGGTDTQYF
j_call: TRBJ2-3
v_call: TRBV24-1
clone_size: NA
d_call: NA

cdr3_nt: TGCAGTGCTATTCGTAGCGCCCTACAGGGGAATCAGCCCCAGCATTTT
cdr3_aa: CSAIRSALQGNQPQHF
j_call: TRBJ1-5
v_call: TRBV20-1
clone_size: few
d_call: TRBD1

cdr3_nt: TGTGCCAGCAGCCAGACCCTTTTGGGTGAAAAACTGTTTTTT
cdr3_aa: CASSQTLLGEKLFF
j_call: TRBJ1-4
v_call: TRBV7-2
clone_size: NA
d_call: NA

cdr3_nt: TGTGCCAGCAGTTCCCGGGACGCCGGGGAGCTGTTTTTT
cdr3_aa: CASSSRDAGELFF
j_call: TRBJ2-2
v_call: TRBV6-2/TRBV6-3
clone_size: many
d_call: NA

cdr3_nt: TGCAGTGCCGAGACGCGCAATCAGCCCCAGCATTTT
cdr3_aa: CSAETRNQPQHF
j_call: TRBJ1-5
v_call: TRBV20-1
clone_size: few
d_call: NA

cdr3_nt: TGTGCCAGCAGCCAAGGACTAGCGGGGGGCCCAAGGCAGTTCTTC
cdr3_aa: CASSQGLAGGPRQFF
j_call: TRBJ2-1
v_call: TRBV7-7
clone_size: NA
d_call: TRBD2

cdr3_nt: TGTGCCACTAGAAGCGGGGGGGCTACCCGAACAGATACGCAGTATTTT
cdr3_aa: CATRSGGATRTDTQYF
j_call: TRBJ2-3
v_call: TRBV7-2
clone_size: many
d_call: TRBD2

cdr3_nt: TGCAGTGCTAGGAATCCGCTGGGGGTCTCACCCCTCCACTTT
cdr3_aa: CSARNPLGVSPLHF
j_call: TRBJ1-6
v_call: TRBV20-1
clone_size: few
d_call: NA

cdr3_nt: TGTGCCAGCAGCTCTACGGGACGGCCCACCGGGGAGCTGTTTTTT
cdr3_aa: CASSSTGRPTGELFF
j_call: TRBJ2-2
v_call: TRBV5-5
clone_size: many
d_call: NA

cdr3_nt: TGTGCCAGCAGCCAATTACCCCAGCAAAACTACGAGCAGTACTTC
cdr3_aa: CASSQLPQQNYEQYF
j_call: TRBJ2-7
v_call: TRBV3-1
clone_size: few
d_call: NA

cdr3_nt: TGTGCCAGCAGCTTAGATCGCCCCCAGGACACTTCACCCCTCCACTTT
cdr3_aa: CASSLDRPQDTSPLHF
j_call: TRBJ1-6
v_call: TRBV7-8
clone_size: few
d_call: NA